This TCR beta chain is drawn from a study of T-cell reconstitution after alpha-beta-depleted transplantation in children. Study conclusions and caveats: The high TCRbeta diversity at day 60 in some patients came from surviving recipient T cells and thymic progenitors. T-cell counts and diversity at one year following transplant were attributed mainly to newly produced T cells. At around two months after transplant, the alpha-beta T cells were reportedly derived from several hundred expanded clones that came from non-depleted graft cells.

The CDR3 consists of 17 residues. V dropped 1 base and J dropped 3; count of bases not matched to a gene: 5. CDR1 KGHSH and CDR2 LQKENI come from the germline V gene. This clonotype was counted a few times. The antigen is not known. A TCRbeta library incorporating unique molecular identifiers was prepared. In TCRdb, the PCR reads were re-called with MiXCR into one record per CDR3 protein. The repertoire consists of a few hundred thousand distinct CDR3 sequences, with around 25% occurring once and the leading ten covering about 10%. This chain links TRBV18 with TRBJ1-4, with 10 bases that match TRBD1. The specimen comprised PBMCs, mostly from graft donor cells, sampled 180 days after TCRalphabeta/CD19-depleted stem cell transplant. The clonotype was recovered from a male patient between 5 and 17 years old who had a stem cell transplant for acute lymphoblastic leukemia, so the T cells may come from the graft donor. The CDR3 loop is CASSPLRDRGSNEKLFF. CDR3 DNA: TGTGCCAGCTCACCACTCCGGGACAGGGGATCTAATGAAAAACTGTTTTTT. Full variable domain (missing parts from reference TRBV18 and TRBJ1-4): NAGVMQNPRHLVRRRGQEARLRCSPMKGHSHVYWYRQLPEEGLKFMVYLQKENIIDESGMPKERFSAEFPKEGPSILRIQQVVRGDSAAYFCASSPLRDRGSNEKLFFGSGTQLSVL.